These T cell receptor beta chains were read from a single sample in a study of early T cells in non-severe SARS-CoV-2 infection. Each CDR3 protein is one row after TCRdb ran MiXCR on the 5' RACE reads. The table has around 82,000 distinct CDR3 sequences, approximately 10% seen once. Sequenced: whole blood. These TCRs come from an adult who was a healthcare worker with PCR-confirmed SARS-CoV-2 infection or an uninfected control (not recorded which). Each CDR3 is given with its conserved first and last residue. The D gene is left open where the match is weak. The size entry is marked missing in some rows and otherwise reads once, few, many or a size class.

clone_size	v_call	j_call	d_call	cdr3_aa
-	TRBV2	TRBJ2-7	-	CASSEAAQGNSEQYF
-	TRBV12-5	TRBJ1-2	-	CASGPMDSSEFNYGYTF
many	TRBV12-3/TRBV12-4	TRBJ2-3	TRBD1	CASSLKKTGEGTDTQYF
many	TRBV7-9	TRBJ2-1	-	CASSLAVSKDEQFF
few	TRBV11-2	TRBJ2-5	-	CASSLTGIQETQYF
few	TRBV20-1	TRBJ1-2	-	CSADGGSGYGYTF
many	TRBV5-1	TRBJ1-2	-	CASSPKGPPGASYGYTF
many	TRBV29-1	TRBJ2-2	-	CSVEEGAGQNTGELFF
few	TRBV7-2	TRBJ2-1	-	CASSLVVSSYNEQFF
-	TRBV5-1	TRBJ1-6	-	CASSLRTGNNSPLHF
many	TRBV7-3	TRBJ1-6	TRBD1	CASSSTGNNSPLHF
-	TRBV7-9	TRBJ2-2	TRBD1	CASSSSGTGGTGELFF
many	TRBV20-1	TRBJ2-7	-	CSASRGSYEQYF
-	TRBV2	TRBJ2-3	-	CASSEVAGVDTQYF
-	TRBV7-2	TRBJ1-4	-	CASSLRGAVATNEKLFF
-	TRBV4-1	TRBJ1-1	TRBD1	CASSPRDRGGVSFF
few	TRBV20-1	TRBJ2-3	-	CSGETSYTQYF
many	TRBV6-5	TRBJ2-3	-	CASRPDGLNGQYF
few	TRBV7-2	TRBJ2-1	-	CASSLIPGLNHEQFF
many	TRBV20-1	TRBJ1-1	-	CSARSQGNTEAFF
-	TRBV6-6	TRBJ2-1	-	CASSVATARVANEQFF
-	TRBV28	TRBJ2-7	TRBD2	CASLGGGSYEQYF
-	TRBV6-1	TRBJ1-3	-	CASSEAGNTIYF
few	TRBV10-2	TRBJ1-5	-	CASSDLGQSNQPQHF